The 3 T cell receptor beta chains below all came from one sample that was sequenced in a study of graft-versus-host responses after intestinal transplantation. Clones were sequenced by immunoSEQ multiplex PCR, and TCRdb holds only the in-frame ones, with some missing. The table shows approximately 97,000 clones, with about nine tenths occurring only once. Their antigen targets remain unknown. The sample in question was unstimulated CD4+ T cells sorted from spleen or lymph node cells, obtained before transplant. All receptors derive from a human donor who was the organ donor for an intestinal transplant.

Points on this clone: Different DNA sequences within this sample yield the same CDR3. The gene calls are TRBV6-6 and TRBJ1-2; perhaps TRBD1 as D (5 bases). Trimming removed 5 bases at V and 2 bases at J, with 6 bases between. The CDR3 totals 12 residues. CDR1 MNHNY and CDR2 SVGAGI come from the germline V gene (reference sequence). The CDR3 protein is CASSDRNYGYTF. The CDR3, as DNA: TGTGCCAGCAGTGACAGAAACTATGGCTACACCTTC.

This rearrangement joins TRBV7-2 to TRBJ2-2; 10 bases agree with TRBD2. Trimming at V came to 5 bases and at J to 6 bases, leaving 6 bases not matched to a gene. This CDR3 spans 15 amino acids. The germline V gene has CDR1 SGHTA and CDR2 FQGNSA. CDR3 region: CASSPLAGVAGELFF. CDR3 DNA sequence: TGTGCCAGCAGCCCTCTAGCGGGGGTTGCCGGGGAGCTGTTTTTT.

This clone was seen only once. Compared with germline, one end of the junction differs, possibly owing to a read error. This chain links TRBV7-7 with TRBJ2-5; weak D call: TRBD2 (6 bases). CDR3 length equals 14 residues. CDR1 SSHAT and CDR2 FNYEAQ come from the germline V gene (reference sequence). The CDR3 DNA follows: TGTGCTAGCAGTCATTCTAGCGCGCGAGAGACCCAGTACTTC. Protein sequence: CASSHSSARETQYF.